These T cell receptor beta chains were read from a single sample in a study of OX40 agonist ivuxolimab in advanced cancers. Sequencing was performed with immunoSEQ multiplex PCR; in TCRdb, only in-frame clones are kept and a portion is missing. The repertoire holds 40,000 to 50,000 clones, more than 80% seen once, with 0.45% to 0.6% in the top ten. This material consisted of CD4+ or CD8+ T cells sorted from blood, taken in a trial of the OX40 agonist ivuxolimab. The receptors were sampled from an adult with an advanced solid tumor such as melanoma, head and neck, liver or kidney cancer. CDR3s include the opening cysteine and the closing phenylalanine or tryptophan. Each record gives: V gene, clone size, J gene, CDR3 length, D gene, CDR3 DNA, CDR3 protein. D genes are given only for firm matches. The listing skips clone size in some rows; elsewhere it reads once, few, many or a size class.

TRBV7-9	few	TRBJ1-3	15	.	TGTGCCAGCAGCTTATTTGGAAGCTCTGGAAACACCATATATTTT	CASSLFGSSGNTIYF
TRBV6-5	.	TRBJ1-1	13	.	TGTGCCAGCAGTTACAGGGGCTACACTGAAGCTTTCTTT	CASSYRGYTEAFF
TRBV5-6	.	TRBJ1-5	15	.	TGTGCCAGCAGCTGGGGGGGAGGGGGAAATCAGCCCCAGCATTTT	CASSWGGGGNQPQHF
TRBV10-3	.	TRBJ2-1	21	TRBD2	TGTGCCATCAGTGAACCGCTACTAGCGGGGGGCCGGGGGAGCTCCTACAATGAGCAGTTCTTC	CAISEPLLAGGRGSSYNEQFF
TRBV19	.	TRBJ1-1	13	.	TGTGCCAGTAGTATAAGTCTGAACACTGAAGCTTTCTTT	CASSISLNTEAFF
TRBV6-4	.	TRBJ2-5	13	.	TGTGCCAGCTCCCGAGGGGACGGAGAGACCCAGTACTTC	CASSRGDGETQYF
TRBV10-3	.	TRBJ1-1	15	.	TGTGCCATCAGTGAGAGGGGATTCATGAACACTGAAGCTTTCTTT	CAISERGFMNTEAFF
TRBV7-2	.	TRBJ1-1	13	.	TGTGCCAGCAGCTTGGGGGGACCTACTGAAGCTTTCTTT	CASSLGGPTEAFF
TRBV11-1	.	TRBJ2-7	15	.	TGTGCCAGCAGCTCCCCGGGACACCATCTCTACGAGCAGTACTTC	CASSSPGHHLYEQYF
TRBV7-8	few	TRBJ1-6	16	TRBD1	TGTGCCAGCAGCCCCCGACAGGGGGTAGGGAATTCACCCCTCCACTTT	CASSPRQGVGNSPLHF
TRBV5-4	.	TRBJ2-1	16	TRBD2	TGTGCCAGCAGCGCCGGACTAGCGGGGGCACAGGATGAGCAGTTCTTC	CASSAGLAGAQDEQFF
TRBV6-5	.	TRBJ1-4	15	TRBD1	TGTGCCAGCAGTTACTCCCGGGACAGGAATGAAAAACTGTTTTTT	CASSYSRDRNEKLFF
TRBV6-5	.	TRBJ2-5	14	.	TGTGCCAGCAGTTACTCGACAGGCGAAGAGACCCAGTACTTC	CASSYSTGEETQYF
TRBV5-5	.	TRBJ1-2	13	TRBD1	TGTGCCAGCAGCCCCCGGACAGGGATTGGCTACACCTTC	CASSPRTGIGYTF
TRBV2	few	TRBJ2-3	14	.	TGTGCCAGCAGTGTGGCGACTAGCACAGATACGCAGTATTTT	CASSVATSTDTQYF
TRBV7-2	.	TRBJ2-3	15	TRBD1	TGTGCCAGCAGCCGATGGACAGGGCGTGCAGATACGCAGTATTTT	CASSRWTGRADTQYF